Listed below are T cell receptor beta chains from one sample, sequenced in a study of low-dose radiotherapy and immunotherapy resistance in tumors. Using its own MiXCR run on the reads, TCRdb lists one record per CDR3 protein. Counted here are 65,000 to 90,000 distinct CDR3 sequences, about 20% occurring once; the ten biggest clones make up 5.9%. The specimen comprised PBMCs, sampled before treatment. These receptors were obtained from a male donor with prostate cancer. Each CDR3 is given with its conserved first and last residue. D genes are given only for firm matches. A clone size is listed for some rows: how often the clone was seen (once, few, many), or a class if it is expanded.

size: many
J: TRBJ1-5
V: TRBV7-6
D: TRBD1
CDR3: CASSLAGQGQPQHF
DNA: TGTGCCAGCAGCTTAGCGGGACAGGGTCAGCCCCAGCATTTT

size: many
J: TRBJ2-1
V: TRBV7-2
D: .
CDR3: CASSLDTKGYNEQFF
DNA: TGTGCCAGCAGCTTAGACACCAAGGGCTACAATGAGCAGTTCTTC

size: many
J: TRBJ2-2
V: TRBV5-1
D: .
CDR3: CASSTGRTELFF
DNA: TGCGCCAGCAGCACCGGGCGAACTGAGCTGTTTTTT

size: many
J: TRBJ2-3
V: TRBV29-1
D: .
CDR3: CSVEKGGGSTDTQYF
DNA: TGCAGCGTTGAAAAAGGTGGGGGGTCCACAGATACGCAGTATTTT

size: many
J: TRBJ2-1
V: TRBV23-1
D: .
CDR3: CASSHGTRKQFF
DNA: TGCGCCAGCAGTCATGGGACTCGAAAGCAGTTCTTC

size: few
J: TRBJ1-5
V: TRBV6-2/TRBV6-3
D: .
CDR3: CASSYHRDTYSNQPQHF
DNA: TGTGCCAGCAGTTACCACCGGGACACATATAGCAATCAGCCCCAGCATTTT

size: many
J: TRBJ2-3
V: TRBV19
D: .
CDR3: CASSIQNYRSTDTQYF
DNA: TGTGCCAGTAGTATACAGAACTACAGAAGCACAGATACGCAGTATTTT

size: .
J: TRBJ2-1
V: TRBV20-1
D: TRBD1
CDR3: CSARVGQGIGNEQFF
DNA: TGCAGTGCTAGAGTAGGACAGGGAATTGGCAATGAGCAGTTCTTC

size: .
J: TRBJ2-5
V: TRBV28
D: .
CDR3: CASSFSLSQETQYF
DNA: TGTGCCAGCAGTTTTAGCTTGTCCCAAGAGACCCAGTACTTC

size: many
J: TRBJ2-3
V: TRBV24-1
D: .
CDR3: CATSDQQGSYSTDTQYF
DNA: TGTGCCACCAGTGATCAACAGGGTTCGTATAGCACAGATACGCAGTATTTT

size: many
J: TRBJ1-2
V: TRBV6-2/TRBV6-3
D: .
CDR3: CASLSLGPYGYTF
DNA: TGTGCCAGCCTAAGTTTGGGTCCCTATGGCTACACCTTC